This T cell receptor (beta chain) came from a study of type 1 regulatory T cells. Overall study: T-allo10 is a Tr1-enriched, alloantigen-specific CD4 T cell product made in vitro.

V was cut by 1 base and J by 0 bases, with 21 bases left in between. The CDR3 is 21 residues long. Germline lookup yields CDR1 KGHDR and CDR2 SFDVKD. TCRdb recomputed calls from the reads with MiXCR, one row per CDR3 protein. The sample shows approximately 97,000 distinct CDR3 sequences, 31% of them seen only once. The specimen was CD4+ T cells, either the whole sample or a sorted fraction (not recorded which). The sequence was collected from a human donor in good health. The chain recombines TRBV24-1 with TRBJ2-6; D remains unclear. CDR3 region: CATSDFSADPGLTSGANVLTF. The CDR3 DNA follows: TGTGCCACCAGTGATTTTTCGGCCGACCCAGGTCTGACCTCTGGGGCCAACGTCCTGACTTTC.